The clone carrying this T cell receptor (beta chain) was seen more than once but under ten times. The source of the sample is a study of blood T cell repertoires in COVID-19. V was clipped by 2 bases and J by 7 bases; unmatched bases: 8. The germline V gene encodes CDR1 GTSNPN and CDR2 SVGIG (reference sequence). The CDR3 is 13 residues long. TCRdb keeps only in-frame clones here, not all; method: immunoSEQ multiplex PCR. Of about 160,000 clones in the sample, 70% to 90% were seen once. V usage is TRBV30 and J usage is TRBJ2-7; 7 bases line up with TRBD1. The receptor was isolated from a man aged 55-75 years with acute or convalescent COVID-19. Specimen: peripheral blood. CDR3: CAWSRKGAREQYF. In DNA form, the CDR3 reads TGTGCCTGGAGTCGTAAGGGGGCTAGAGAGCAGTACTTC.